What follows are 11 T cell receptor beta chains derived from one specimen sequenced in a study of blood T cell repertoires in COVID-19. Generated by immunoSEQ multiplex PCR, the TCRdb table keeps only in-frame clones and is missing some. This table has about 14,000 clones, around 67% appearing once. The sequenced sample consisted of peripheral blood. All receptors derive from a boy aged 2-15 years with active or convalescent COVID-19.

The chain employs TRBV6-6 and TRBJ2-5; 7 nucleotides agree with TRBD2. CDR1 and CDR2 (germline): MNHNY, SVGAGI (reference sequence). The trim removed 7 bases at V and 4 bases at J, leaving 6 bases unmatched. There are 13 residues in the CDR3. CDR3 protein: CASTPPGGETQYF. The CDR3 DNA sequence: TGTGCCAGCACTCCCCCGGGGGGAGAGACCCAGTACTTC.

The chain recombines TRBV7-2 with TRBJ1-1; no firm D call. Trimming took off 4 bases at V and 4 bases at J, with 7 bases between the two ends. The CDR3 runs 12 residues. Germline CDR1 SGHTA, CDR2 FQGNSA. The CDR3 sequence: CASSSRSTEAFF. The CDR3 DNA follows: TGTGCCAGCAGCTCTCGTAGCACTGAAGCTTTCTTT.

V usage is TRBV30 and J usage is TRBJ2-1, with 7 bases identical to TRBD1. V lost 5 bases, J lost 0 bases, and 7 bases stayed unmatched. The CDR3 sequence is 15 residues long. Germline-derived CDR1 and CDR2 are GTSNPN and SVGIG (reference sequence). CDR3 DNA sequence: TGTGCCTGGGGAGGACAGGTCAGCTCCTACAATGAGCAGTTCTTC. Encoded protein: CAWGGQVSSYNEQFF.

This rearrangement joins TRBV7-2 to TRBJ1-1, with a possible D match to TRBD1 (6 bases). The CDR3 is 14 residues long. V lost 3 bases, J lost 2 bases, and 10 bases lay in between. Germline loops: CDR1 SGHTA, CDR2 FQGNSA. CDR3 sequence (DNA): TGTGCCAGCAGCTTGATACAGGGCAACACTGAAGCTTTCTTT. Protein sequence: CASSLIQGNTEAFF. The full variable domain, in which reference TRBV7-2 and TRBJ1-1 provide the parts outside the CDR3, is GAGVSQSPSNKVTEKGKDVELRCDPISGHTALYWYRQSLGQGLEFLIYFQGNSAPDKSGLPSDRFSAERTGGSVSTLTIQRTQQEDSAVYLCASSLIQGNTEAFFGQGTRLTVV.

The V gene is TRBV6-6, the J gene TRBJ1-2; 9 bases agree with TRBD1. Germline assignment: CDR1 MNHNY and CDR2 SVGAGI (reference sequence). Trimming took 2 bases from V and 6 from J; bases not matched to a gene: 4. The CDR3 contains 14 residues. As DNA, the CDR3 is TGTGCCAGCAGTTACGACAGGGGGGGGCATGGCTACACCTTC. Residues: CASSYDRGGHGYTF.

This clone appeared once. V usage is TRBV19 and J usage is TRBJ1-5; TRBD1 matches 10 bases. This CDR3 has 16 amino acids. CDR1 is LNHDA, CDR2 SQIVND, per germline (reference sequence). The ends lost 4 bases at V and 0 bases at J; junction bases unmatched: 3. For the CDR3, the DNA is TGTGCCAGTAGTAAAGACAGGGGGCCTAGCAATCAGCCCCAGCATTTT. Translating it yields CASSKDRGPSNQPQHF.

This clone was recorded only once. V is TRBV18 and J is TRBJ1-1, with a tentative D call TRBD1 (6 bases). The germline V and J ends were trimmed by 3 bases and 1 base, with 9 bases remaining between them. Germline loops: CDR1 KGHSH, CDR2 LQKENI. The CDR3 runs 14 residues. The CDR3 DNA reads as TGTGCCAGCTCACCTAACAGGGCGAACACTGAAGCTTTCTTT. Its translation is CASSPNRANTEAFF.

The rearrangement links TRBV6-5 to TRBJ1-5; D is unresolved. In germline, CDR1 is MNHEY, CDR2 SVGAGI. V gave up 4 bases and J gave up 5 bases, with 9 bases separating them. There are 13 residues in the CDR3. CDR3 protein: CASSSFRDQPQHF. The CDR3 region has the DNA TGTGCCAGCAGTTCGTTCCGGGATCAGCCCCAGCATTTT.

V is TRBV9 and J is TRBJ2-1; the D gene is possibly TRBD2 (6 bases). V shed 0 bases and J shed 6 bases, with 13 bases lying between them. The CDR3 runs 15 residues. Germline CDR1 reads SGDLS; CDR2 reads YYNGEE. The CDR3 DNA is TGTGCCAGCAGCGTAGCCGGGACTTCCCCCAATGAGCAGTTCTTC. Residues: CASSVAGTSPNEQFF.

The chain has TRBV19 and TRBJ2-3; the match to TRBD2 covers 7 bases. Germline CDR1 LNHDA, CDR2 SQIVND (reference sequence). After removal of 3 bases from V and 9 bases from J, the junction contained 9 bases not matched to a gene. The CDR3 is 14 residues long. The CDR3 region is CASSIWGGTLTQYF. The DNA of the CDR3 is TGTGCCAGTAGTATCTGGGGGGGGACGTTAACGCAGTATTTT.

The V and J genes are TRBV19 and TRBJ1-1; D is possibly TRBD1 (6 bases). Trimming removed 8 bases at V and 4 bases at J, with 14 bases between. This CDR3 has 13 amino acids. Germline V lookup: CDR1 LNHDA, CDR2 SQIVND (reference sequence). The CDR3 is CASVDRISTEAFF. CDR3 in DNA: TGTGCCAGTGTAGACAGGATCAGCACTGAAGCTTTCTTT.